Below, one TCR beta chain is given with its context. Its antigen target is currently unknown. Per-nucleotide qualities are absent, and no much larger clonotype sits a single base away. Clipping removes 7 bases from V and 0 bases from J, with 6 as the unmatched junction base count. The germline V gene (reference sequence) provides CDR1 MNHEY and CDR2 SMNVEV. Measured from the cysteine to the phenylalanine, the CDR3 is 14 residues long. Just CDR3 DNA is preserved here, 42 bases in frame from base 1. Using the deep immunoSEQ assay, multiplex PCR amplified TCR CDR3 regions from genomic DNA. For each cell subset, the extracted genomic DNA was distributed evenly across all wells of several immunoSEQ 96-well plates, and each plate served as one replicate. For sorted subsets, approximately 190 ng of genomic DNA, equivalent to around 29,000 T cell genomes, went into each replicate PCR. The purified libraries were quantified using a Qubit 3.0 fluorometer, sized with a Bioanalyzer 2100, and then quantified again using the KAPA Library Quantification kit. Every immunoSEQ 96-well plate was sequenced on a separate single-read 150-cycle Illumina NextSeq 550 flow cell. The authors' analysis ran thus. Because the immunoSEQ output included only junctional sequences and no quality scores, the filtering could not be the same as the filtering used for full-length reads. Sequences were annotated with PyIR, a Python wrapper for IgBLAST v1.9, and V/J genes and CDR3 were assigned using IMGT germline references. Reads with weak V/J assignments (E-value above 1e-6), missing CDR3, stop codons, out-of-frame junctions, or ambiguous translated residues were removed. V3J clonotypes were defined as sequences sharing the same inferred V gene, J gene, and CDR3 amino acid sequence. The percentage overlap between two repertoires was calculated by dividing the number of shared unique clonotypes by the size of the smaller repertoire. RTK rarefaction, the Chao1 estimator, and Recon v2.1 estimates of unobserved clonotypes were used to assess repertoire richness. OLGA was used to compute generation probabilities for all TCRbeta clonotypes that the gDNA method yielded from a handful of donors. In its TCRdb copy, this immuneACCESS table keeps in-frame sequences only and misses some clones. Where compared with another copy, unresolved V genes explain less than half of these, and the others have no known cause. V, J and clone size reflect that table, while D and trimming were determined from the DNA. In all, the sample holds approximately 1.5 million clones, and 97% to 99% of those were seen once. The top ten hold over 0.3% of the sample.

The data belong to a study of shared clonotypes between healthy human individuals (dated by TCRdb to 2018 to 2021). Background on the whole study: A couple of women and three men aged 18 to 49 years were included in the cohort. For each donor, three plates each were used for CD4 naive and CD4 memory, two plates were used for CD8 naive, and one plate was used for CD8 memory. The study deeply sequenced blood TCR repertoires of five healthy adults to estimate repertoire size and the extent of clonotype sharing between individuals. Libraries were prepared and TCR repertoires were sequenced by different laboratories using diverse techniques, in order to increase sequencing depth and limit assay-specific biases. Leukapheresis yielded between about 0.85 and 10 billion PBMCs per donor.

Donors were healthy HIV-negative adults with no recently reported acute infections or vaccinations. Every donor was a Caucasian adult residing in Nashville, Tennessee, USA. CD4+ T cells were enriched by magnetic negative selection, after which naive cells were positively selected on CD45RA and the negative fraction was taken as the memory subset. Blood was collected by leukapheresis, and PBMCs were isolated by Ficoll-Histopaque density gradient centrifugation and then cryopreserved in liquid nitrogen vapor phase. Analytical flow cytometry was used to check the purity and quantity of every magnetically sorted T cell population. Each sorted fraction had its genomic DNA isolated and then quantified by UV absorbance on a Nanodrop 2000c. The investigation overall reported the following: Compared with non-shared clonotypes, the clonotypes found in all four sorted-subset donors had higher generation probabilities. Pairwise subsampling led to the expectation that sequencing depth would affect the degree of clonotype sharing among donors. When several donors were compared, the shared fraction of clonotypes was around 4.6% for naive CD4, more than 3% for naive CD8, about 2.4% for memory CD4, and roughly 0.43% for memory CD8. Estimated clonotype richness was generally larger for naive than for memory subsets. Because the study included a small number of donors, the genetic and exposure-history diversity represented was limited. Sampling was limited to blood, and TCR repertoires in tissue likely differ from TCR repertoires in blood. Even with the large sequencing depth, rarefaction of the sorted-subset datasets indicated that sequencing was incomplete.

The chain joins TRBV27 to TRBJ2-7; TRBD1 fits 7 bases in the junction. This TCR derives from a man aged 25 to 40 in good health. The sequenced material came from naive CD4+ T cells sorted from blood. The meaning of the sample's cell subset or site label: CD45RA+ positively selected. The DNA sequence follows: TGTGCCAGCACCGTGACAGGGAACTCCTACGAGCAGTACTTC. Its translation reads: CASTVTGNSYEQYF.